Listed below are T cell receptor beta chains from one sample, sequenced in a study of control samples from healthy donors and cancer patients. Generated by immunoSEQ multiplex PCR, the TCRdb table keeps only in-frame clones and is missing some. The top ten hold less than 9.5% of the sample, which has 120,000 or so clones, roughly 92% seen once. Sequenced input: blood. Every receptor here comes from a woman aged 18 to 35 in good health. Both conserved end residues are part of each CDR3. A D gene is named only where the DNA matches it firmly. Clone sizes are given selectively: once, few, many, or a class where the clone is expanded.

v_gene	d_gene	j_gene	abundance	CDR3aa	CDR3nt
TRBV7-8	NA	TRBJ2-2	NA	CASSPRRAYTGELFF	TGTGCCAGCAGCCCCCGGAGGGCCTACACCGGGGAGCTGTTTTTT
TRBV23-1	NA	TRBJ1-2	NA	CASSQGGITPNYGYTF	TGCGCCAGCAGTCAAGGGGGTATTACCCCTAACTATGGCTACACCTTC
TRBV6-2/TRBV6-3	TRBD1	TRBJ1-5	once	CASSTTGQVRGQPQHF	TGTGCCAGCAGTACGACAGGGCAAGTCCGCGGTCAGCCCCAGCATTTT
TRBV6-2/TRBV6-3	NA	TRBJ2-5	once	CASSYAETQYF	TGTGCCAGCAGTTATGCGGAGACCCAGTACTTC
TRBV2	NA	TRBJ1-2	once	CASSGLPTENYGYTF	TGTGCCAGCAGTGGCCTTCCGACAGAGAATTATGGCTACACCTTC
TRBV5-1	NA	TRBJ2-7	NA	CASSLGREAGDEQYF	TGCGCCAGCAGCTTGGGCCGAGAGGCGGGTGACGAGCAGTACTTC
TRBV28	NA	TRBJ2-1	NA	CASSLPGGEQFF	TGTGCCAGCAGTTTACCAGGCGGGGAGCAGTTCTTC
TRBV4-3	NA	TRBJ1-3	few	CASSPSIESSGNTIYF	TGCGCCAGCAGCCCGTCCATCGAGAGCTCTGGAAACACCATATATTTT
TRBV5-6	NA	TRBJ2-7	NA	CASSSVSYEQYF	TGTGCCAGCAGCTCAGTCTCCTACGAGCAGTACTTC
TRBV4-3	NA	TRBJ2-7	NA	CASSQRHQGSYEQYF	TGCGCCAGCAGCCAAAGGCACCAGGGCTCCTACGAGCAGTACTTC
TRBV7-2	NA	TRBJ1-1	NA	CASSLGMVPNTEAFF	TGTGCCAGCAGCTTGGGGATGGTACCGAACACTGAAGCTTTCTTT
TRBV5-1	TRBD2	TRBJ2-6	NA	CASSPREAGGASGANVLTF	TGCGCCAGCAGCCCACGGGAGGCGGGGGGGGCCTCTGGGGCCAACGTCCTGACTTTC
TRBV19	TRBD2	TRBJ2-5	few	CASRTSGGPQETQYF	TGTGCCAGTAGAACTAGCGGGGGCCCACAAGAGACCCAGTACTTC
TRBV18	TRBD2	TRBJ2-1	NA	CASSPTVPASLAANEQFF	TGTGCCAGCTCACCCACGGTACCTGCATCCCTAGCGGCCAATGAGCAGTTCTTC
TRBV19	NA	TRBJ2-2	NA	CASTVRNTGELFF	TGTGCCAGTACCGTCCGGAACACCGGGGAGCTGTTTTTT
TRBV13	NA	TRBJ2-7	NA	CASSLGLRSYEQYF	TGTGCCAGCAGCTTAGGCCTCAGGTCCTACGAGCAGTACTTC
TRBV18	NA	TRBJ2-5	NA	CASSLQNYQETQYF	TGTGCCAGCTCGCTCCAGAATTACCAAGAGACCCAGTACTTC
TRBV6-2/TRBV6-3	TRBD2	TRBJ2-7	NA	CASSYSTGGPYEQYF	TGTGCCAGCAGTTATTCGACGGGGGGGCCCTACGAGCAGTACTTC
TRBV7-2	TRBD2	TRBJ2-3	NA	CASSFPAGGFSTDTQYF	TGTGCCAGCAGCTTTCCAGCGGGGGGGTTTAGCACAGATACGCAGTATTTT
TRBV11-2	TRBD2	TRBJ2-7	NA	CASSSLRAGGTYEQYF	TGTGCCAGCAGCTCCCTCCGGGCGGGAGGGACCTACGAGCAGTACTTC
TRBV4-1	TRBD2	TRBJ2-1	NA	CASSQDPGTSGSFWNEQFF	TGCGCCAGCAGCCAAGATCCCGGGACTAGCGGGTCGTTTTGGAATGAGCAGTTCTTC
TRBV6-5	NA	TRBJ2-7	NA	CASSLTSYEQYF	TGTGCCAGCAGCCTTACTTCCTACGAGCAGTACTTC
TRBV19	NA	TRBJ1-1	NA	CASSKASGLGNTEAFF	TGTGCCAGTAGTAAAGCGTCGGGGTTGGGGAACACTGAAGCTTTCTTT
TRBV7-9	NA	TRBJ2-3	NA	CASRFDREADTQYF	TGTGCCAGCAGATTCGACAGGGAGGCAGATACGCAGTATTTT
TRBV7-2	TRBD1	TRBJ1-5	NA	CASSLPGQVFYSNQPQHF	TGTGCCAGCAGCTTACCGGGACAGGTCTTTTATAGCAATCAGCCCCAGCATTTT
TRBV5-4	NA	TRBJ2-5	NA	CASSLGQRTFQETQYF	TGTGCCAGCAGCTTGGGGCAGCGAACGTTCCAAGAGACCCAGTACTTC
TRBV4-2	NA	TRBJ2-3	once	CASSQENLVGLDSDTQYF	TGTGCCAGCAGCCAAGAAAATCTAGTGGGACTGGATTCAGATACGCAGTATTTT
TRBV18	NA	TRBJ1-1	NA	CASSPDSRAEAFF	TGTGCCAGCTCACCGGATTCGAGGGCTGAAGCTTTCTTT
TRBV5-1	NA	TRBJ2-7	NA	CASRKASSYEQYF	TGCGCCAGCAGGAAGGCCAGCTCCTACGAGCAGTACTTC
TRBV5-1	NA	TRBJ2-1	NA	CASSFAQRVTYNEQFF	TGCGCCAGCAGCTTCGCCCAGCGGGTCACCTACAATGAGCAGTTCTTC
TRBV30	NA	TRBJ1-6	NA	CAWKRYYAGIAGDSPLHF	TGTGCCTGGAAACGGTATTATGCGGGGATTGCGGGGGATTCACCCCTCCACTTT
TRBV12-3/TRBV12-4	TRBD1	TRBJ1-1	NA	CASRIGTDEAFF	TGTGCCAGCAGAATCGGGACAGATGAAGCTTTCTTT
TRBV28	NA	TRBJ1-2	NA	CASLHPYGGSILSDYGYTF	TGTGCCAGCCTTCACCCGTACGGGGGCAGTATACTTTCGGACTATGGCTACACCTTC
TRBV7-9	NA	TRBJ2-1	NA	CASSSTDLLLPGTEQFF	TGTGCCAGCAGCTCCACCGACCTCCTCTTACCAGGAACTGAGCAGTTCTTC
TRBV27	TRBD1	TRBJ2-7	NA	CASKGVGTGGYEQYF	TGTGCCAGCAAGGGGGTTGGGACAGGCGGTTACGAGCAGTACTTC
TRBV6-2/TRBV6-3	NA	TRBJ2-1	NA	CASSLSRGYSYNEQFF	TGTGCCAGCAGTTTGTCTCGGGGGTACTCCTACAATGAGCAGTTCTTC
TRBV7-2	NA	TRBJ2-5	NA	CASSRGGLETQYF	TGTGCCAGCAGCCGAGGGGGGTTAGAGACCCAGTACTTC
TRBV7-2	TRBD2	TRBJ2-7	NA	CASSFTSGRAYEQYF	TGTGCCAGCAGCTTCACTAGCGGGAGGGCCTACGAGCAGTACTTC
TRBV3-1/TRBV3-2	NA	TRBJ2-3	NA	CASSHRRGGAGADTQYF	TGTGCCAGCAGCCACCGTCGAGGGGGGGCCGGAGCAGATACGCAGTATTTT
TRBV19	NA	TRBJ2-1	NA	CASSPRGITYNEQFF	TGTGCCAGTAGTCCCCGGGGAATCACCTACAATGAGCAGTTCTTC
TRBV7-6	TRBD1	TRBJ2-5	NA	CASSYDRGLSETQYF	TGTGCCAGCAGCTACGACAGGGGGCTGTCGGAGACCCAGTACTTC
TRBV6-2/TRBV6-3	TRBD1	TRBJ1-1	NA	CASSATRGREAFF	TGTGCCAGCAGCGCTACGAGGGGGCGCGAAGCTTTCTTT
TRBV24-1	NA	TRBJ1-1	NA	CATSDEYNTEAFF	TGTGCCACCAGTGATGAATACAACACTGAAGCTTTCTTT
TRBV9	NA	TRBJ2-7	NA	CASSVGPQGNYEQYF	TGTGCCAGCAGCGTGGGACCCCAGGGGAATTACGAGCAGTACTTC
TRBV24-1	TRBD1	TRBJ1-1	NA	CATSDGTGGMGTEAFF	TGTGCCACCAGTGATGGGACAGGGGGCATGGGCACTGAAGCTTTCTTT
TRBV4-3	NA	TRBJ2-2	NA	CASSQDGGSTGELFF	TGCGCCAGCAGCCAAGATGGGGGAAGTACCGGGGAGCTGTTTTTT
TRBV5-4	NA	TRBJ2-2	NA	CASSPLDRNAGELFF	TGTGCCAGCAGCCCTCTCGACCGGAACGCCGGGGAGCTGTTTTTT
TRBV11-2	NA	TRBJ1-1	NA	CASSLGHINEAFF	TGTGCCAGCAGCTTGGGACATATAAATGAAGCTTTCTTT
TRBV7-2	NA	TRBJ2-5	NA	CASSSRIRGTLREETQYF	TGTGCCAGCAGCTCCCGCATTAGGGGAACATTACGAGAGGAGACCCAGTACTTC
TRBV7-2	NA	TRBJ2-7	NA	CASSLESGGVRSYEQYF	TGTGCCAGCAGCTTAGAGAGCGGCGGCGTAAGGTCCTACGAGCAGTACTTC
TRBV6-6	NA	TRBJ1-4	NA	CASSYSWLGIEKLFF	TGTGCCAGCAGTTACTCGTGGCTCGGGATCGAAAAACTGTTTTTT
TRBV9	NA	TRBJ2-3	NA	CASRGGAGVTDTQYF	TGTGCCAGCAGGGGCGGGGCCGGGGTCACAGATACGCAGTATTTT
TRBV19	TRBD1	TRBJ1-1	NA	CASSPTGEGNTEAFF	TGTGCCAGTAGTCCGACAGGGGAGGGGAACACTGAAGCTTTCTTT
TRBV19	TRBD1	TRBJ2-2	NA	CASRTGTGFDGELFF	TGTGCCAGTCGCACCGGGACAGGGTTTGACGGGGAGCTGTTTTTT
TRBV5-6	TRBD1	TRBJ1-2	NA	CASSLEGTGDEEAYGYTF	TGTGCCAGCAGCTTGGAAGGGACAGGGGATGAAGAGGCCTATGGCTACACCTTC
TRBV5-1	TRBD2	TRBJ2-5	NA	CASSSSSGGAYETQYF	TGCGCCAGCAGCTCTTCTAGCGGGGGGGCCTATGAGACCCAGTACTTC
TRBV7-8	NA	TRBJ2-7	NA	CASSLGGMGATYEQYF	TGTGCCAGCAGCTTAGGTGGGATGGGCGCTACCTACGAGCAGTACTTC
TRBV27	NA	TRBJ2-2	few	CASTVTWNTGELFF	TGTGCCAGCACTGTAACGTGGAACACCGGGGAGCTGTTTTTT
TRBV28	NA	TRBJ2-1	NA	CASSLSRGSSYNEQFF	TGTGCCAGCAGTTTATCTAGGGGGAGCTCCTACAATGAGCAGTTCTTC